Listed below are T cell receptor beta chains from one sample, sequenced in a study of cytomegalovirus exposure and HLA in healthy donors. TCRdb keeps only in-frame clones here, not all; method: immunoSEQ multiplex PCR. Among about 120,000 clones listed, about three quarters were seen once. Material: PBMCs. These receptor sequences come from a female donor in good health and CMV-seronegative. Both conserved end residues are part of each CDR3. Each record gives: clone size, D gene, V gene, J gene, CDR3 protein, CDR3 DNA. A D gene is named only where the DNA matches it firmly. Size tells how often a clone was seen (once, few, many) or the class of an expanded clone, and some rows leave it out.

NA	NA	TRBV30	TRBJ1-1	CAWGQGPQETEAFF	TGTGCCTGGGGCCAGGGGCCGCAAGAGACTGAAGCTTTCTTT
NA	NA	TRBV19	TRBJ1-3	CASRWAGDSGNTIYF	TGTGCCAGTAGATGGGCGGGGGATTCTGGAAACACCATATATTTT
few	NA	TRBV5-1	TRBJ2-1	CASSLGAGASYNEQFF	TGCGCCAGCAGCTTGGGTGCAGGGGCCTCCTACAATGAGCAGTTCTTC
NA	NA	TRBV11-2	TRBJ2-1	CASNFDRLNEQFF	TGTGCCAGCAACTTCGACAGACTGAATGAGCAGTTCTTC
NA	NA	TRBV19	TRBJ2-2	CASSFGGANTGELFF	TGTGCCAGTAGTTTCGGCGGAGCGAACACCGGGGAGCTGTTTTTT
NA	TRBD1	TRBV6-1	TRBJ1-1	CASSEEGTGNTEAFF	TGTGCCAGCAGTGAAGAAGGGACAGGGAACACTGAAGCTTTCTTT
NA	NA	TRBV5-1	TRBJ2-2	CASSLLGVDGGELFF	TGCGCCAGCAGCTTGCTCGGGGTTGATGGCGGGGAGCTGTTTTTT
NA	TRBD1	TRBV7-9	TRBJ2-5	CASSLPRQGETQYF	TGTGCCAGCAGCTTACCTAGACAGGGGGAGACCCAGTACTTC
few	NA	TRBV30	TRBJ1-2	CAWSGGGVHTF	TGTGCCTGGAGTGGGGGGGGCGTCCACACCTTC
NA	NA	TRBV18	TRBJ1-4	CASSSLVQGVEKLFF	TGTGCCAGCTCTTCCTTGGTACAGGGCGTAGAAAAACTGTTTTTT
NA	TRBD1	TRBV6-1	TRBJ2-3	CASSGRDSPRTDTQYF	TGTGCCAGCAGTGGACGGGACAGCCCCCGCACAGATACGCAGTATTTT
NA	NA	TRBV16	TRBJ1-1	CASSRPGTVNTEAFF	TGTGCCAGCAGCCGCCCAGGAACGGTAAACACTGAAGCTTTCTTT
few	TRBD2	TRBV9	TRBJ2-1	CASSAATGTSGIVEQFF	TGTGCCAGCAGCGCCGCTACCGGGACTAGCGGGATAGTTGAGCAGTTCTTC
NA	TRBD1	TRBV18	TRBJ2-7	CASSPGQDTEQYF	TGTGCCAGCTCACCGGGACAGGATACCGAGCAGTACTTC
once	NA	TRBV7-9	TRBJ2-4	CASSYRDTGNIQYF	TGTGCCAGCAGCTACCGGGACACCGGGAACATTCAGTACTTC
few	NA	TRBV19	TRBJ1-6	CASRAGTASSYNSPLHF	TGTGCCAGCCGCGCCGGGACTGCAAGCTCCTATAATTCACCCCTCCACTTT
few	TRBD1	TRBV30	TRBJ2-5	CAWSASGTVGTQYF	TGTGCCTGGAGTGCTTCCGGGACAGTGGGGACCCAGTACTTC
NA	NA	TRBV5-1	TRBJ1-2	CASSLQEANYGYTF	TGCGCCAGCAGCTTGCAGGAAGCTAACTATGGCTACACCTTC
NA	NA	TRBV11-2	TRBJ1-1	CASSRTVTEAFF	TGTGCCAGCAGCCGGACAGTAACTGAAGCTTTCTTT
few	NA	TRBV14	TRBJ2-5	CASSQDWGQGRRETQYF	TGTGCCAGCAGCCAAGATTGGGGGCAGGGACGACGGGAGACCCAGTACTTC
NA	NA	TRBV2	TRBJ2-7	CASSEEAGPGEQYF	TGTGCCAGCAGTGAAGAGGCAGGGCCTGGCGAGCAGTACTTC
NA	NA	TRBV7-3	TRBJ1-1	CASSFQGSTEAFF	TGTGCCAGCAGCTTCCAGGGGAGTACTGAAGCTTTCTTT
NA	TRBD1	TRBV7-3	TRBJ1-1	CASSPALGQGFEAFF	TGTGCCAGCAGCCCCGCCTTGGGACAGGGGTTTGAAGCTTTCTTT
NA	TRBD2	TRBV19	TRBJ2-7	CASRKSGGYEQYF	TGTGCCAGTAGAAAATCGGGAGGCTACGAGCAGTACTTC
NA	TRBD2	TRBV6-6	TRBJ2-1	CASSAGVEQFF	TGTGCCAGCAGCGCGGGAGTCGAGCAGTTCTTC